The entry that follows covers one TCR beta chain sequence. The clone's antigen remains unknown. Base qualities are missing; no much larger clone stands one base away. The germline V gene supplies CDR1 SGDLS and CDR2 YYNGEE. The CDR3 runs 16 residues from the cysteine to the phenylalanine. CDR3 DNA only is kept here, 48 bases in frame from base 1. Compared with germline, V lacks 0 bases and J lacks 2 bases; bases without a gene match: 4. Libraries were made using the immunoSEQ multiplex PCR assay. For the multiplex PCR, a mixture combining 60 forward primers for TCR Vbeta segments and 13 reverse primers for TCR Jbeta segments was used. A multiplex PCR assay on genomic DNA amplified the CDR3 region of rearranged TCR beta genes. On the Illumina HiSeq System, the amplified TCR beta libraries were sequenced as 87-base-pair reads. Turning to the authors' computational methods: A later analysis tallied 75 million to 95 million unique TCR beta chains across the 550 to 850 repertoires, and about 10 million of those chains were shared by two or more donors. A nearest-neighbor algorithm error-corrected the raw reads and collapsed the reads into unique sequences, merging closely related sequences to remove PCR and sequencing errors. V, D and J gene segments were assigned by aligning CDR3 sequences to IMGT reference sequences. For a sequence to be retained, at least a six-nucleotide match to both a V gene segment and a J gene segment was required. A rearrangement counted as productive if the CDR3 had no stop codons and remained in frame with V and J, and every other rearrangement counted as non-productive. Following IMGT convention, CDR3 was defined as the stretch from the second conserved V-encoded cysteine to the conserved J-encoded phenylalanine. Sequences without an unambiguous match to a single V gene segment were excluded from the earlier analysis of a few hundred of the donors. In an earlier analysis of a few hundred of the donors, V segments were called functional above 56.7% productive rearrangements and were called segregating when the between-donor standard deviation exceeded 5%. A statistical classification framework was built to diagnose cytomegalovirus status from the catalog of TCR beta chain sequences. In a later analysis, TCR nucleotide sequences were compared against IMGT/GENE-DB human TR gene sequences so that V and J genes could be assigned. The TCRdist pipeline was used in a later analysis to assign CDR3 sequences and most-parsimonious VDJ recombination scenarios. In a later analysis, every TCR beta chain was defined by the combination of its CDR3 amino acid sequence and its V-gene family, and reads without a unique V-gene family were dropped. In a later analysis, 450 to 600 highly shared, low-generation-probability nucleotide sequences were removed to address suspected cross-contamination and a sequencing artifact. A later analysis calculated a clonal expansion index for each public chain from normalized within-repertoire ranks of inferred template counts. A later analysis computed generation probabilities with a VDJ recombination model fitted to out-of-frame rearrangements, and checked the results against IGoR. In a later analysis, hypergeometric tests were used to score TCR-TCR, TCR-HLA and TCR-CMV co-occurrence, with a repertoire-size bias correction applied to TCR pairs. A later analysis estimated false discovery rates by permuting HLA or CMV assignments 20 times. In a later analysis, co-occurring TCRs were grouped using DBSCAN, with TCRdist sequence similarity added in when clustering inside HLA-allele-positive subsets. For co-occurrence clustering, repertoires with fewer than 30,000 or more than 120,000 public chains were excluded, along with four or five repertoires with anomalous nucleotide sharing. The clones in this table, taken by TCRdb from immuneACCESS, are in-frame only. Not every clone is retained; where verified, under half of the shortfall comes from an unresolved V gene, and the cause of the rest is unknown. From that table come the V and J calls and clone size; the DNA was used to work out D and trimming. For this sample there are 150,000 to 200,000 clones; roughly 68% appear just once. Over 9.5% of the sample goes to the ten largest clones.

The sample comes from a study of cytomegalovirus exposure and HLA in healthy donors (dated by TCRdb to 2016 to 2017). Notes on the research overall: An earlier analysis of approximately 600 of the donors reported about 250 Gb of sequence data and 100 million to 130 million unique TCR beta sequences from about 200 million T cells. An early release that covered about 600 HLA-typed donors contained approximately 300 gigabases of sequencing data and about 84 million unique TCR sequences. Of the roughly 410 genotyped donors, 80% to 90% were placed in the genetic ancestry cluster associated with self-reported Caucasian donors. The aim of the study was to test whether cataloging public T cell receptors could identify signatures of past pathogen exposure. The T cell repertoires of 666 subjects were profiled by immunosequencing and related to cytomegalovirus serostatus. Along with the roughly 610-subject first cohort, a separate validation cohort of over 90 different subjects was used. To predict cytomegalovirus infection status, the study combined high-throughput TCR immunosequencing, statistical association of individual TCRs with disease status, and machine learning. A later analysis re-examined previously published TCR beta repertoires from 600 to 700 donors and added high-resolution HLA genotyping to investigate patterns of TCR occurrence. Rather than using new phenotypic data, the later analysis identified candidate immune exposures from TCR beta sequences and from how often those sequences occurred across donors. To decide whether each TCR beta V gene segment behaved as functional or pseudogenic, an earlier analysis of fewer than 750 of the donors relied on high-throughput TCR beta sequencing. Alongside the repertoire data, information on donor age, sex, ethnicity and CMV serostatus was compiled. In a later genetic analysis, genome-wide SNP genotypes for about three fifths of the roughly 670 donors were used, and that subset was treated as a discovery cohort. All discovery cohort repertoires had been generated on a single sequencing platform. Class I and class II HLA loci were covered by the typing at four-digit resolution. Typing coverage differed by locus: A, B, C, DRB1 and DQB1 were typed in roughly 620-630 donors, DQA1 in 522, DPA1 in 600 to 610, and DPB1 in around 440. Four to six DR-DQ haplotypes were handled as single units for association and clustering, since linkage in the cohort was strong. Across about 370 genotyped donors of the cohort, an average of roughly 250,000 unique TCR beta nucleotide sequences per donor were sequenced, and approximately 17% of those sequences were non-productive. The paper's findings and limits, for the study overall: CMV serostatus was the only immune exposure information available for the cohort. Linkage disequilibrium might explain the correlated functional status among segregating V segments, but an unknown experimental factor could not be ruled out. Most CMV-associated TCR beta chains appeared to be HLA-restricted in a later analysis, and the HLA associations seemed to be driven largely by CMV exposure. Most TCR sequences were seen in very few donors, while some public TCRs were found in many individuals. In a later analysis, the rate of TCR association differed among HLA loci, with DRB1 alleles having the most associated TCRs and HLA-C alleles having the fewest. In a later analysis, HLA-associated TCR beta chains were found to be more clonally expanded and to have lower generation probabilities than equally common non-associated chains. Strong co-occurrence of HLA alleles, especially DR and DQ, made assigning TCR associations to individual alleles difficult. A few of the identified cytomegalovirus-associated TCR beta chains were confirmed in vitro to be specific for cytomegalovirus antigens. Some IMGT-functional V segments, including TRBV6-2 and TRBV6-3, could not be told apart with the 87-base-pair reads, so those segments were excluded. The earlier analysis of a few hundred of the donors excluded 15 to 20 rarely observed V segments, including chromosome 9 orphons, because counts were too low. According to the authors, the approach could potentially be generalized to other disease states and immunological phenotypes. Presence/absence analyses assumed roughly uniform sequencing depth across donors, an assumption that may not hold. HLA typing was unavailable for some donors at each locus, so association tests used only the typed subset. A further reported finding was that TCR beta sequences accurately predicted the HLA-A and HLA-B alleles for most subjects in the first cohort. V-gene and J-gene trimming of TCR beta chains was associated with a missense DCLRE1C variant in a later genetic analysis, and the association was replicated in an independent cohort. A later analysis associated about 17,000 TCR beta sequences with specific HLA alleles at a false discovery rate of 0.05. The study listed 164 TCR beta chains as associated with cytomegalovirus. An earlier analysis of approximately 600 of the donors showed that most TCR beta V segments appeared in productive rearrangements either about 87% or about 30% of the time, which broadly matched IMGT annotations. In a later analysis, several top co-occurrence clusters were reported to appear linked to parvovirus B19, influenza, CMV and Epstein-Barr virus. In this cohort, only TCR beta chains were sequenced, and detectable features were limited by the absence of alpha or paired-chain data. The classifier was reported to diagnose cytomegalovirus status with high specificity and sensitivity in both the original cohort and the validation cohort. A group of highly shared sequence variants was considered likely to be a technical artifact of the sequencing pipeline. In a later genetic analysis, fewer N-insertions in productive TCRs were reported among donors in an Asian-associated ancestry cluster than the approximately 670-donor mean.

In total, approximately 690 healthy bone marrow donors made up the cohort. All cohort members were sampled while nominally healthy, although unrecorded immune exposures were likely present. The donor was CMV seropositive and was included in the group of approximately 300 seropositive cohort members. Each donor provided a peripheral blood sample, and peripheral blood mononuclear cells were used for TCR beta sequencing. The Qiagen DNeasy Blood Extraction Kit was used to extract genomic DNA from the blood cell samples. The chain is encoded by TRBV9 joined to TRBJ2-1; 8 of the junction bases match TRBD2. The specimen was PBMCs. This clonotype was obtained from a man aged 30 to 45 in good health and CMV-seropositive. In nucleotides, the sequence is TGTGCCAGCAGCGTAGTAAATAGCGGGACCTACAATGAGCAGTTCTTC. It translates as CASSVVNSGTYNEQFF. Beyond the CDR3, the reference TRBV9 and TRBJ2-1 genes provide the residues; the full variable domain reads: DSGVTQTPKHLITATGQRVTLRCSPRSGDLSVYWYQQSLDQGLQFLIQYYNGEERAKGNILERFSAQQFPDLHSELNLSSLELGDSALYFCASSVVNSGTYNEQFFGPGTRLTVL.